The sequence of this T cell receptor beta chain was determined in a study of OX40 agonist ivuxolimab in advanced cancers. At the level of the whole study: The costimulatory receptor OX40 (CD134) was targeted by ivuxolimab, a fully human IgG2 agonistic monoclonal antibody. Intravenous ivuxolimab was administered to patients every 2 weeks at six dose levels: 0.01, 0.1, 0.3, 1.5, 3 and 10 mg/kg. Of the roughly 51 dose-escalation patients, hepatocellular carcinoma was present in approximately 20, melanoma in roughly 15, renal cell carcinoma in 9 and head and neck cancer in 9. In the dose-escalation cohort, more than 75% of patients were male, and the mean age was approximately 60 years, with a range of 23 to 79. Patients were allowed to have had prior anti-PD-1, anti-PD-L1 or anti-CTLA-4 therapy, and 40% to 45% of the dose-escalation patients had previously received checkpoint inhibitors. Partial responses were achieved by three dose-escalation patients, of whom one had hepatocellular carcinoma and two had cutaneous melanoma. Peripheral TCRbeta sequencing was intended to test whether TCR sequence diversity was altered and clonal T-cell expansion was caused by ivuxolimab. The paper reports the monotherapy dose-escalation portion (N of about 47 patients) of the phase I ivuxolimab trial.

Genomic DNA was isolated from the sorted cells so that the TCRbeta CDR3 region could be sequenced. The immunoSEQ Assay was used for sequencing of TCRbeta CDR3 regions. TCRdb provides this immuneACCESS table in a form limited to in-frame rearrangements. Some clones are lacking; in checked studies, under half of them reflect an unresolved V gene, and why the rest are absent is not known. In this sample the table shows about 76,000 clones, approximately 91% of which occur a single time. The ten largest make up 10% to 15% of the sample. General conclusions and limits of the study: The antigen specificity of the clonally expanded peripheral T cells was not determined. Low levels of normalized T-cell clonal expansion were also seen in some patients who did not respond. Clonal expansion of both CD4+ and CD8+ blood T cells was observed from baseline to week 6 at doses 0.1 to 3.0 mg/kg. Partial responders in the 0.1-3.0 mg/kg groups had among the lowest normalized peripheral clonal expansion, especially among CD8+ T cells. After ivuxolimab, more expanded clones were found on average in CD8+ T cells than in CD4+ T cells.

Based on the germline V gene (reference sequence), the CDR1 and CDR2 sequences are LNHDA and SQIVND. Counted from cysteine to phenylalanine, this CDR3 has 12 amino acids. Just the 36-base CDR3 DNA is kept, in frame starting at base 1. V is pared back by 9 bases and J by 7 bases, with 15 bases lying between the germline termini. The trial excluded patients who had a history of autoimmune disease or who were on systemic immunosuppression. Peripheral blood for TCR sequencing was collected from all dose cohorts at baseline, on cycle 4 day 1, and on cycle 7 day 1. Samples came from an open-label, multicenter, first-in-human phase I dose-escalation trial of ivuxolimab. Adults with locally advanced or metastatic melanoma, renal cell, hepatocellular, or head and neck squamous cell carcinoma were enrolled in the trial. Before TCR sequencing, CD4+ T cells and CD8+ T cells from peripheral blood were sorted into separate populations.

Comments on this clone: What this receptor recognizes is not known. No base quality information exists; no much larger clone differs at one position.

This chain is built from TRBV19 and TRBJ1-2; the D gene is unclear. The material was CD4+ or CD8+ T cells sorted from blood, obtained in a trial of the OX40 agonist ivuxolimab. The receptor was isolated from an adult with an advanced solid tumor such as melanoma, head and neck, liver or kidney cancer. The CDR3 here reads CASANVVGGYTF. The nucleotide sequence is given as TGTGCCAGCGCGAACGTGGTTGGTGGCTACACCTTC.